Below, 6 T cell receptor beta chains from the same sample are listed, as sequenced in a study of blood T cell repertoires in COVID-19. Method: immunoSEQ multiplex PCR; TCRdb's copy keeps in-frame clones and lacks some. The data hold approximately 260,000 clones, with under 90% observed a single time. Sequencing was done on a sample of peripheral blood. The receptors were sampled from a human donor in a cohort sampled during active COVID-19.

This chain connects TRBV7-9 to TRBJ2-2; the D gene is possibly TRBD2 (6 bases). Germline V gene lookup returns CDR1 SEHNR and CDR2 FQNEAQ (reference sequence). Between the trimmed V and J ends, which lost 2 bases and 2 bases, there was a span of 15 bases. The CDR3 runs to 17 residues. The CDR3 DNA sequence: TGTGCCAGCAGCTTACGGGTAGGCGGGGATAACACCGGGGAGCTGTTTTTT. Translation gives CASSLRVGGDNTGELFF. The complete variable domain, with remaining parts taken from reference TRBV7-9 and TRBJ2-2, reads DTGVSQNPRHKITKRGQNVTFRCDPISEHNRLYWYRQTLGQGPEFLTYFQNEAQLEKSRLLSDRFSAERPKGSFSTLEIQRTEQGDSAMYLCASSLRVGGDNTGELFFGEGSRLTVL.

The chain links TRBV7-2 to TRBJ2-1; TRBD1 might be the D (7 bases). The CDR3 totals 15 residues. CDR1 is SGHTA and CDR2 is FQGNSA in the germline V gene. Trimming removed 5 bases at V and 12 bases at J, with 23 bases between. The CDR3 DNA reads as TGTGCCAGCAGCCCAGGGGGGACCCTGCTCAGGGGGCAGTTCTTC. Its protein product is CASSPGGTLLRGQFF.

V and J are TRBV5-1 and TRBJ2-3; 8 nucleotides align to TRBD1. Trimming removed 2 bases from V and 0 bases from J; junction bases left unmatched: 5. CDR1 is SGHRS, CDR2 YFSETQ, per germline. The CDR3 runs 16 residues. CDR3 residues: CASSFRQGTSTDTQYF. The CDR3 region has the DNA TGCGCCAGCAGCTTCCGACAGGGGACGAGCACAGATACGCAGTATTTT.

This rearrangement joins TRBV6-5 to TRBJ1-1; 8 nucleotides match TRBD1. Germline trimming cut 6 bases from V and 6 bases from J; bases unmatched to any gene: 3. Germline loops: CDR1 MNHEY, CDR2 SVGAGI. The CDR3 extends over 12 amino acids. This CDR3 is CASRRQGSEAFF. The DNA for the CDR3 is TGTGCCAGCAGGAGACAGGGGTCTGAAGCTTTCTTT.

The chain combines TRBV20-1 with TRBJ1-2; no reliable D call. The V and J ends lost 3 bases and 4 bases respectively, with 18 bases between them. CDR1 and CDR2 (germline): DFQATT, SNEGSKA (reference sequence). This CDR3 spans 15 amino acids. The CDR3 coding sequence is TGCAGTGCTAGTAAAGGTGGGAGGAGTCTCTATGGCTACACCTTC. As protein: CSASKGGRSLYGYTF.

The chain employs TRBV6-5 and TRBJ1-6; 8 bases agree with TRBD1. Germline V gene data show CDR1 as MNHEY and CDR2 as SVGAGI. This CDR3 is 15 amino acids long. V gave up 7 bases and J gave up 8 bases; unmatched junction bases: 10. CDR3 coding DNA: TGTGCCAGCACCGGACAGGGAGGGGGATATTCACCCCTCCACTTT. It yields the protein CASTGQGGGYSPLHF.